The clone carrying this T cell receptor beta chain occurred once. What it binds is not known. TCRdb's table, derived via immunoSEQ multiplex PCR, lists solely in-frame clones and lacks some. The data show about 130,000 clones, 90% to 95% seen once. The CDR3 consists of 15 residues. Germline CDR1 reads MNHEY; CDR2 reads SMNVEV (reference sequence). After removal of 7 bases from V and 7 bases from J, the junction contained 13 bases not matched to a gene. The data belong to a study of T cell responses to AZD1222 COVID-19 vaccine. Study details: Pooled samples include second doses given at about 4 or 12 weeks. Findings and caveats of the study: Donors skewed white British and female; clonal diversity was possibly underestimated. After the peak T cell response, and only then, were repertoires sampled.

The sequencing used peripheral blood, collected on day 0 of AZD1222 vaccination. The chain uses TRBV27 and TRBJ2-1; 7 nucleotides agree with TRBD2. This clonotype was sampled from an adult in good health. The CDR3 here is CASKNGGSFMNEQFF. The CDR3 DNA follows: TGTGCCAGCAAGAACGGCGGGAGTTTTATGAATGAGCAGTTCTTC.